One sample yielded the 27 T cell receptor beta chains listed below, sequenced in a study of response to subunit inactivated influenza vaccine. A single record per CDR3 protein comes from TCRdb applying MiXCR to the RT-PCR reads. The sample has fewer than 700,000 distinct CDR3 sequences, under 15% seen once. The specimen was PBMCs from blood, collected more than 35 days after vaccination. The receptors originated from a man in his fifties who received an inactivated influenza vaccine.

CDR3 sequence: CASTPLGSYGYTF. CDR3 sequence (DNA): TGTGCCAGCACCCCTCTGGGGAGCTATGGCTACACCTTC. The chain couples TRBV12-3 or TRBV12-4 to TRBJ1-2; D gene ambiguous. Trimming pared 7 bases from V and 4 bases from J, leaving 13 bases between. This CDR3 has 13 amino acids.

J is TRBJ2-7 and V is TRBV6-5, with a weak D call TRBD2 (6 bases). The CDR3 loop spans 15 amino acids. Trimming shortened V by 0 bases and J by 2 bases, and 11 bases separated the two germline ends. Germline values: CDR1 MNHEY, CDR2 SVGAGI. CDR3 residues: CASSYSRGPTYEQYF. CDR3 DNA: TGTGCCAGCAGTTACTCGCGGGGCCCTACCTACGAGCAGTACTTC.

This clonotype has a handful of counts. The chain recombines TRBV5-1 with TRBJ1-1; D ambiguous. From germline, CDR1 is SGHRS and CDR2 YFSETQ. Trimming took 0 bases from V and 0 from J, leaving 12 bases between them. The length of the CDR3 is 16 residues. The CDR3 sequence: CASSLEARIMNTEAFF. CDR3 coding DNA: TGCGCCAGCAGCTTGGAGGCACGAATCATGAACACTGAAGCTTTCTTT.

This clonotype was picked up a small number of times. V gene TRBV12-3 or TRBV12-4 combines with J gene TRBJ1-5, with no clear D. Trimming removed 3 bases from V and 4 bases from J, with 10 bases in between. The CDR3 spans 14 residues. CDR3 residues: CASSFLSPNQPQHF. DNA of the CDR3: TGTGCCAGCAGTTTTCTGAGCCCGAATCAGCCCCAGCATTTT.

The chain carries TRBV12-3 or TRBV12-4 and TRBJ2-5; 7 bases match TRBD1. V shed 7 bases and J 5 bases; nucleotides not matched to a gene: 7. The CDR3 sequence is 13 residues long. The CDR3 loop is CASTTGAVETQYF. The CDR3 region has the DNA TGTGCCAGCACCACAGGGGCGGTGGAGACCCAGTACTTC.

Only a few counts were recorded for this clonotype. This rearrangement joins TRBV27 to TRBJ1-5, with 11 bases identical to TRBD1. V was pared by 4 bases and J by 4 bases, with 3 bases of the junction left unmatched. This CDR3 is built from 15 residues. Germline V gene sequence: CDR1 MNHEY, CDR2 SMNVEV (reference sequence). CDR3 region: CASSSGTGGNQPQHF. For the CDR3, the DNA is TGTGCCAGCAGTTCAGGGACAGGGGGTAATCAGCCCCAGCATTTT.

This clonotype was seen repeatedly, ten times or more. The J gene is TRBJ1-2, the V gene TRBV5-6; D is unclear. V shed 1 base and J shed 1 base, with 8 bases lying between them. CDR3 size: 14 residues. Germline CDR1 reads SGHDT; CDR2 reads YYEEEE. For the CDR3, the DNA is TGTGCCAGCAGCTTGCGGGCTGGTAACTATGGCTACACCTTC. Translation: CASSLRAGNYGYTF.

The chain recombines TRBV2 with TRBJ2-5; D unclear. The CDR3 runs 13 residues. Germline CDR1 is SNHLY and CDR2 is FYNNEI. The ends were cut back, 8 bases at V and 2 bases at J, with 12 bases in the middle. The CDR3 bases are TGTGCCAGCGGAACCGATACACAAGAGACCCAGTACTTC. It encodes CASGTDTQETQYF.

The sample holds a few counts of this clonotype. V gene TRBV4-3 combines with J gene TRBJ2-1, with D perhaps matching TRBD1 (6 bases). The germline V gene has CDR1 LGHNA and CDR2 YSLEER. CDR3 length: 14 residues. Between the trimmed V and J ends, which lost 0 bases and 8 bases, there was a span of 11 bases. The CDR3 sequence: CASSQEPQGHEQFF. The CDR3 nucleotides are TGCGCCAGCAGCCAAGAGCCCCAGGGGCATGAGCAGTTCTTC.

This clonotype showed up just a few times. V and J are TRBV9 and TRBJ2-3; 10 bases are a match to TRBD2. Germline trimming cut 4 bases from V and 6 bases from J; bases unmatched to any gene: 11. Germline CDR1 and CDR2: SGDLS and YYNGEE. This CDR3 spans 16 amino acids. The DNA of the CDR3 is TGTGCCAGCAGCTCTCAGCGGGAGGGCGGCCTCGATACGCAGTATTTT. Translated: CASSSQREGGLDTQYF.

The table lists this clonotype with a few counts. This sequence joins TRBV6-5 and TRBJ2-3, with D perhaps being TRBD1 or TRBD2 (5 bases each). CDR1 and CDR2 (germline): MNHEY, SVGAGI. V was pared by 0 bases and J by 2 bases, with 18 bases between. The CDR3 is made up of 18 amino acids. CDR3 DNA: TGTGCCAGCAGTTACTCGCGGCCGGGACCCATAAACACAGATACGCAGTATTTT. Translation gives CASSYSRPGPINTDTQYF.

This clonotype has at least ten counts. The chain links TRBV27 to TRBJ2-5, with D hard to call. The V gene's germline CDR1 is MNHEY and CDR2 SMNVEV (reference sequence). The CDR3 has 13 amino acids. V lost 5 bases and J lost 9, with 16 bases in between. The CDR3 DNA reads TGTGCCAGCAGTGTCGGTTACTCGACGGCCCAGTACTTC. Its protein product is CASSVGYSTAQYF.

The chain carries TRBV11-1 and TRBJ1-2; 9 bases are a match to TRBD1. Germline V gives CDR1 SGHAT, CDR2 FQDESV (reference sequence). V trimming: 7 bases; J trimming: 7 bases; junction bases outside the gene matches: 22. The CDR3 consists of 18 residues. CDR3 sequence (DNA): TGTGCCAGCAACACGGTCCGGGACAGGGTTTATGTATACGGTGGCTACACCTTC. Translation: CASNTVRDRVYVYGGYTF.

A few counts support this clonotype. The chain is built from TRBV4-1 and TRBJ2-2, with 12 bases identical to TRBD2. The germline gives CDR1 MGHRA, CDR2 YSYEKL. This CDR3 has 15 amino acids. Trimming removed 2 bases from V and 8 bases from J; junction bases left unmatched: 3. The CDR3 DNA follows: TGCGCCAGCAGCCAAACCGGGACTAGCGGGGGGGAGCTGTTTTTT. Translating it yields CASSQTGTSGGELFF.

In regard to this clonotype: A much larger clone sits a single nucleotide away, making a read error possible. The chain recombines TRBV3-1 with TRBJ2-2; 9 nucleotides align to TRBD2. The CDR3 totals 14 residues. CDR1 is LGHDT and CDR2 is YNNKEL in the germline V gene (reference sequence). The junction had 2 bases not matched to a gene; V was cut back by 5 bases and J by 4 bases. The CDR3 coding sequence is TGTGCCAGCAGCTCGCGGGGGGGCACCGGGGAGCTGTTTTTT. Translated: CASSSRGGTGELFF.

This clonotype was counted at least ten times. The rearrangement links TRBV13 to TRBJ1-2; 10 nucleotides align to TRBD1. The CDR3 sequence is 16 residues long. The junction had 9 bases not matched to a gene; V was cut back by 5 bases and J by 3 bases. The germline CDR1 and CDR2 sequences are PRHDT and FYEKMQ (reference sequence). CDR3 sequence: CASSLKTGTGDYGYTF. The CDR3 DNA follows: TGTGCCAGCAGCCTAAAGACCGGGACAGGGGACTATGGCTACACCTTC.

This clonotype was recorded once. The chain couples TRBV6-5 to TRBJ2-7; 10 positions agree with TRBD1. This CDR3 spans 15 amino acids. The germline gives CDR1 MNHEY, CDR2 SVGAGI. With V trimmed by 3 bases and J by 7 bases, 9 bases remained unmatched. The CDR3 is CASSYSGQGRWEQYF. CDR3 DNA: TGTGCCAGCAGTTATTCGGGACAGGGGCGGTGGGAGCAGTACTTC.

The table lists this clonotype with a few counts. The rearrangement uses TRBV5-6 and TRBJ2-4; 8 nucleotides align to TRBD2. Germline values: CDR1 SGHDT, CDR2 YYEEEE. This CDR3 has 14 amino acids. Trimming at V came to 4 bases and at J to 1 base, leaving 1 base not matched to a gene. The CDR3 DNA sequence: TGTGCCAGCAGCGGCGGGGGGGCCAAAAACATTCAGTACTTC. Translated: CASSGGGAKNIQYF. The variable domain in full, with the rest retrieved from reference TRBV5-6 and TRBJ2-4, is DAGVTQSPTHLIKTRGQQVTLRCSPKSGHDTVSWYQQALGQGPQFIFQYYEEEERQRGNFPDRFSGHQFPNYSSELNVNALLLGDSALYLCASSGGGAKNIQYFGAGTRLSVL.

The table lists this clonotype with a few counts. CDR3 nucleotide sequence: TGTGCCAGCAGTTTAGGTTTTGGACAGTCCACAGATACGCAGTATTTT. Translating gives CASSLGFGQSTDTQYF. The chain has TRBV12-3 or TRBV12-4 and TRBJ2-3, with D perhaps matching TRBD1 (6 bases). The CDR3 is 16 amino acids. Trimming stripped 1 base from V and 2 bases from J, with 13 bases between.

The rearrangement joins TRBV5-1 to TRBJ2-3; the D is unclear. The germline V and J ends were trimmed by 5 bases and 2 bases, with 12 bases remaining between them. Looked up from germline, CDR1 is SGHRS and CDR2 is YFSETQ. CDR3 length: 14 residues. CDR3 in DNA: TGCGCCAGCAGGAAGTTGGGGTCCACAGATACGCAGTATTTT. Residues: CASRKLGSTDTQYF.

This clonotype has just a few counts. The rearrangement uses TRBV4-1 and TRBJ1-5; D is unresolved. V was clipped by 0 bases and J by 7 bases, with 7 bases between them. The CDR3 extends over 13 amino acids. Per germline, CDR1 MGHRA and CDR2 YSYEKL. The CDR3 loop reads CASSQDDAQPQHF. The CDR3 bases are TGCGCCAGCAGCCAAGATGACGCCCAGCCCCAGCATTTT.

The rearrangement links TRBV11-2 to TRBJ2-2; a possible D gene is TRBD2 (6 bases). Germline V lookup: CDR1 SGHAT, CDR2 FQNNGV. Trimming cost V 5 bases and J 4 bases, with 23 bases left between them. This CDR3 is built from 18 residues. CDR3 sequence reads: CASSSPGGTAVRTGELFF. Here the CDR3 DNA reads TGTGCCAGCAGCAGTCCCGGCGGGACTGCCGTTCGCACCGGGGAGCTGTTTTTT.

This clonotype has only a few counts. This chain uses TRBV5-1 with TRBJ2-5; 11 nucleotides align to TRBD2. The length of the CDR3 is 15 residues. V gave up 6 bases and J gave up 2 bases; unmatched junction bases: 6. Germline CDR1 is SGHRS and CDR2 is YFSETQ. The CDR3 coding sequence is TGCGCCAGCATCAAGACTAGCGGGGAACAAGAGACCCAGTACTTC. Translation gives CASIKTSGEQETQYF.

Ten or more counts support this clonotype. The chain has TRBV20-1 and TRBJ2-7, with a weak D call TRBD1 (5 bases). The CDR3 sequence is 13 residues long. Germline CDR1 and CDR2: DFQATT and SNEGSKA (reference sequence). V dropped 4 bases and J dropped 4 bases, with 14 bases sitting between them. CDR3 DNA sequence: TGCAGTGCTAACAGGCGCCCCACTTACGAGCAGTACTTC. The encoded protein is CSANRRPTYEQYF.

This clonotype showed up many times. The CDR3 region is CSVRQGPTYEQYF. The CDR3 DNA sequence: TGCAGCGTCAGACAGGGGCCGACCTACGAGCAGTACTTC. The chain joins TRBV29-1 to TRBJ2-7, with 8 nucleotides matching TRBD1. Germline CDR1 SQVTM, CDR2 ANQGSEA. This CDR3 contains 13 residues. J lost 2 bases, V lost 6 bases, and 6 bases had no gene match.

The chain has TRBV7-9 and TRBJ2-1, with a weak D call TRBD2 (5 bases). The CDR3 spans 14 residues. In germline, CDR1 is SEHNR, CDR2 FQNEAQ (reference sequence). The V and J ends lost 2 bases and 6 bases respectively, with 11 bases between them. As DNA, the CDR3 is TGTGCCAGCAGCTTAACTCGGGGAGCCAATGAGCAGTTCTTC. As protein: CASSLTRGANEQFF.

This clonotype was observed a few times. This CDR3 reads CASSLYPNEKLFF. The CDR3 coding sequence is TGTGCCAGCAGTTTATATCCTAATGAAAAACTGTTTTTT. The chain employs TRBV28 and TRBJ1-4, with D unresolved. Germline CDR1 and CDR2: MDHEN and SYDVKM. Trimming stripped 1 base from V and 3 bases from J, with 3 bases between. The CDR3 has 13 residues.